This is a list of T cell receptor beta chains from one sample in a study of blood T cell repertoires in COVID-19. The assay was immunoSEQ multiplex PCR, and TCRdb's table has in-frame clones only and misses some. Of about 220,000 clones detected, approximately 82% appear once; the ten largest clones hold 3% to 4%. Material for sequencing was peripheral blood. Receptors were obtained from a woman older than 75 with acute or convalescent COVID-19. Each CDR3 is given with its conserved first and last residue. A D gene is named only where the DNA matches it firmly. A clone size is listed for some rows: how often the clone was seen (once, few, many), or a class if it is expanded.

TRBJ2-7	TRBV18	-	-	CASSPGRVGEQYF	TGTGCCAGCTCACCGGGCAGGGTAGGCGAGCAGTACTTC
TRBJ1-2	TRBV20-1	-	TRBD1	CSARGTGITF	TGCAGTGCTAGGGGGACAGGGATCACCTTC
TRBJ2-1	TRBV6-2/TRBV6-3	-	TRBD2	CASSHPPRVVWATSGVLNEQFF	TGTGCCAGCAGCCATCCCCCTCGGGTGGTTTGGGCGACTAGCGGGGTTCTCAATGAGCAGTTCTTC
TRBJ2-7	TRBV9	-	TRBD1	CASSVAGQGAPEQYF	TGTGCCAGCAGCGTAGCGGGACAGGGGGCGCCCGAGCAGTACTTC
TRBJ1-5	TRBV6-5	-	-	CASSPQGRGNQPQHF	TGTGCCAGCAGTCCACAGGGTAGGGGCAATCAGCCCCAGCATTTT
TRBJ2-7	TRBV12-5	-	-	CASNRDSYEQYF	TGTGCTAGTAACAGGGACTCCTACGAGCAGTACTTC
TRBJ1-2	TRBV2	-	-	CASSTGDRWIYGYTF	TGTGCCAGCAGTACGGGCGACAGGTGGATTTACGGCTACACCTTC
TRBJ2-3	TRBV20-1	-	-	CSASRRGADTQYF	TGCAGTGCTAGTCGTCGGGGAGCAGATACGCAGTATTTT
TRBJ2-2	TRBV2	once	TRBD1	CASSARGLGELFF	TGTGCCAGCAGTGCCAGGGGGCTGGGAGAGCTGTTTTTT
TRBJ2-7	TRBV6-2/TRBV6-3	-	TRBD2	CASSLSGGRQYEQYF	TGTGCCAGCAGTTTATCGGGGGGGCGTCAGTACGAGCAGTACTTC
TRBJ2-7	TRBV29-1	-	-	CSVPDTNSYEQYF	TGCAGCGTTCCGGACACAAACTCCTACGAGCAGTACTTC
TRBJ2-1	TRBV23-1	-	TRBD2	CASSPFQRGGAYNEQFF	TGCGCCAGCAGTCCATTTCAGCGGGGGGGCGCCTACAATGAGCAGTTCTTC
TRBJ2-3	TRBV7-2	-	-	CASSLAGLPDTQYF	TGTGCCAGCAGCTTAGCGGGACTTCCAGATACGCAGTATTTT
TRBJ1-6	TRBV28	-	-	CASSLRGFYNSPLHF	TGTGCCAGCAGTTTACGAGGATTTTATAATTCACCCCTCCACTTT
TRBJ1-2	TRBV6-5	few	-	CASAYRANYGYTF	TGTGCCAGCGCATACAGGGCTAACTATGGCTACACCTTC
TRBJ1-2	TRBV11-3	-	TRBD1	CASSSSSGGDRGYGYTF	TGTGCCAGCAGCTCGTCCTCTGGTGGGGACAGGGGCTATGGCTACACCTTC
TRBJ1-1	TRBV3-1/TRBV3-2	-	-	CASSQQRGGTEAFF	TGTGCCAGCAGCCAACAGCGGGGAGGGACTGAAGCTTTCTTT
TRBJ2-5	TRBV19	-	TRBD2	CASSSQLAGGLETQYF	TGTGCCAGTAGTTCCCAACTCGCGGGGGGGCTAGAGACCCAGTACTTC
TRBJ2-5	TRBV19	-	TRBD1	CASSTPGTEEETQYF	TGTGCCAGTAGTACCCCCGGGACAGAGGAAGAGACCCAGTACTTC
TRBJ2-7	TRBV6-2/TRBV6-3	once	-	CASSLGLARNYYEQYF	TGTGCCAGCAGTTTAGGATTAGCGAGGAATTATTACGAGCAGTACTTC
TRBJ2-5	TRBV19	-	-	CASSIGGETQYF	TGTGCCAGTAGTATAGGAGGGGAGACCCAGTACTTC
TRBJ1-4	TRBV28	few	-	CASSFTGLNEKLFF	TGTGCCAGCAGTTTTACAGGGCTTAATGAAAAACTGTTTTTT
TRBJ2-3	TRBV27	-	TRBD2	CASSWRGTYTDTQYF	TGTGCCAGCAGTTGGCGGGGGACCTACACAGATACGCAGTATTTT
TRBJ1-2	TRBV7-2	-	TRBD1	CASSPGQGPYGYTF	TGTGCCAGCAGCCCAGGACAGGGCCCCTATGGCTACACCTTC
TRBJ1-2	TRBV29-1	-	-	CSVEDRYRVSLSYGYTF	TGCAGCGTTGAAGATCGGTACAGGGTATCTCTCAGCTATGGCTACACCTTC
TRBJ2-2	TRBV5-1	-	-	CASYPGAPNTGELFF	TGCGCCAGCTACCCAGGGGCCCCGAACACCGGGGAGCTGTTTTTT
TRBJ1-4	TRBV10-3	-	TRBD1	CATGDRGNEKLFF	TGTGCCACCGGGGACAGGGGTAATGAAAAACTGTTTTTT
TRBJ2-3	TRBV7-3	-	TRBD2	CASSPQAGESDTQYF	TGTGCCAGCAGCCCTCAAGCGGGGGAGTCAGATACGCAGTATTTT
TRBJ1-3	TRBV28	once	TRBD1	CASRRGQASGNTIYF	TGTGCCAGCAGACGAGGACAGGCCTCTGGAAACACCATATATTTT
TRBJ1-1	TRBV6-5	-	-	CASSSPGQRNTEAFF	TGTGCCAGCAGTTCCCCTGGACAGAGGAACACTGAAGCTTTCTTT
TRBJ1-5	TRBV28	few	-	CASSFGRRGSNQPQHF	TGTGCCAGCAGTTTCGGGAGGCGGGGGAGCAATCAGCCCCAGCATTTT
TRBJ2-3	TRBV4-1	-	-	CASSLEGTRTDTQYF	TGCGCCAGCAGCCTCGAAGGAACTAGGACAGATACGCAGTATTTT
TRBJ2-5	TRBV5-1	once	TRBD2	CASSLRLRGGQETQYF	TGCGCCAGCAGCTTGAGGCTGCGGGGGGGCCAAGAGACCCAGTACTTC
TRBJ2-3	TRBV24-1	-	-	CATSGGSTDTQYF	TGTGCCACCAGTGGAGGGAGCACAGATACGCAGTATTTT
TRBJ2-3	TRBV19	-	-	CASSITGTSTDTQYF	TGTGCCAGTAGTATAACAGGGACGAGCACAGATACGCAGTATTTT
TRBJ2-6	TRBV7-3	-	TRBD1	CASSPRTGGGGANVLTF	TGTGCCAGCAGCCCCCGGACAGGGGGTGGTGGGGCCAACGTCCTGACTTTC
TRBJ2-2	TRBV19	-	TRBD1	CASSISPQGVVDTGELFF	TGTGCCAGTAGTATATCCCCACAGGGGGTCGTCGACACCGGGGAGCTGTTTTTT
TRBJ1-3	TRBV11-3	few	-	CASSLDTVSGNTIYF	TGTGCCAGCAGCTTAGATACAGTCTCTGGAAACACCATATATTTT
TRBJ1-1	TRBV3-1/TRBV3-2	-	-	CASSQKGLGMNTEAFF	TGTGCCAGCAGCCAAAAGGGGCTGGGAATGAACACTGAAGCTTTCTTT
TRBJ2-7	TRBV11-2	-	TRBD2	CASSPPGGPRGEQYF	TGTGCCAGCAGCCCCCCCGGAGGCCCGCGGGGGGAGCAGTACTTC
TRBJ1-4	TRBV7-9	-	-	CASSLGQSTNEKLFF	TGTGCCAGCAGCTTAGGACAGAGTACTAATGAAAAACTGTTTTTT
TRBJ1-2	TRBV24-1	-	-	CATSEADYGYTF	TGTGCCACCAGTGAGGCTGACTATGGCTACACCTTC
TRBJ2-7	TRBV5-1	-	-	CASSLAAGKDEQYF	TGCGCCAGCAGCTTGGCCGCAGGGAAGGACGAGCAGTACTTC
TRBJ2-1	TRBV7-3	few	-	CASSLDTGRDEQFF	TGTGCCAGCAGCTTAGATACAGGTCGGGATGAGCAGTTCTTC
TRBJ2-7	TRBV18	-	-	CASSPREGTGEQYF	TGTGCCAGCTCACCCCGAGAGGGTACGGGCGAGCAGTACTTC
TRBJ1-1	TRBV3-1/TRBV3-2	-	TRBD1	CATAATGRTEAFF	TGTGCCACGGCAGCGACAGGGAGAACTGAAGCTTTCTTT
TRBJ1-1	TRBV28	few	-	CASSLASVYTEAFF	TGTGCCAGCAGTTTAGCTTCGGTGTACACTGAAGCTTTCTTT
TRBJ1-3	TRBV10-3	-	-	CAISDRVRTGNTIYF	TGTGCCATCAGTGACAGGGTACGGACTGGAAACACCATATATTTT
TRBJ1-2	TRBV18	-	-	CASSPSGGAYGYTF	TGTGCCAGCTCACCATCCGGGGGAGCCTATGGCTACACCTTC
TRBJ2-5	TRBV7-9	-	-	CASSPGDYASIKRTQYF	TGTGCCAGCAGCCCGGGCGACTACGCGTCAATCAAGAGGACCCAGTACTTC
TRBJ1-2	TRBV7-2	-	-	CASSQKGQGGNYGYTF	TGTGCCAGCAGCCAAAAGGGTCAGGGTGGGAATTATGGCTACACCTTC
TRBJ1-1	TRBV7-2	-	-	CASSLFAGMNTEAFF	TGTGCCAGCAGCTTATTCGCGGGGATGAACACTGAAGCTTTCTTT
TRBJ2-3	TRBV7-3	-	TRBD2	CASSPGLATDTQYF	TGTGCCAGCAGCCCGGGACTAGCTACAGATACGCAGTATTTT
TRBJ2-7	TRBV30	-	TRBD1	CAWSDVGQGYEQYF	TGTGCCTGGAGTGATGTGGGACAGGGCTACGAGCAGTACTTC
TRBJ2-7	TRBV7-2	-	TRBD1	CASSTIQGLPYERQYF	TGTGCCAGCAGCACGATACAGGGGTTACCCTACGAGAGGCAGTACTTC
TRBJ2-5	TRBV9	-	TRBD2	CASSVGLAGGPETQYF	TGTGCCAGCAGCGTAGGACTAGCGGGGGGGCCAGAGACCCAGTACTTC
TRBJ2-2	TRBV11-3	-	TRBD2	CASSPRIAGTGELFF	TGTGCCAGCAGCCCCCGAATAGCGGGCACCGGGGAGCTGTTTTTT
TRBJ1-1	TRBV9	-	-	CASSVAGQLNTEAFF	TGTGCCAGCAGCGTAGCAGGACAATTGAACACTGAAGCTTTCTTT
TRBJ1-6	TRBV30	-	-	CAWKQGTNSPLHF	TGTGCCTGGAAGCAGGGGACGAATTCACCCCTCCACTTT
TRBJ2-6	TRBV7-9	-	-	CASSWGGANVLTF	TGTGCCAGCAGCTGGGGCGGGGCCAACGTCCTGACTTTC